Described below is a single T cell receptor (beta chain) sequence and its context. V was shortened by 4 bases and J by 5 bases, with 14 bases between the two germline ends. Germline lookup yields CDR1 KGHDR and CDR2 SFDVKD. The CDR3 totals 14 residues. This entry is derived from a study of blood T cell repertoires in COVID-19. Study-level information: The samples span acute and convalescent COVID-19 from the United States, Italy and Spain. The cDNA or gDNA used as material had been derived from T cells, B-cell-depleted T cells, or PBMCs.

As handled by the study authors: The authors estimated nucleated cell counts from reference gene primer amplification. The protocol was immunoSEQ multiplex PCR, while the TCRdb copy is restricted to in-frame clones and leaves out a portion. The V and J calls and clone size come from that table; D and trimming were worked out from the DNA. The sample lists about 98,000 clones, approximately 80% seen once, with approximately 10% in the top ten. V is TRBV24-1 and J is TRBJ2-7; D possibly corresponds to TRBD1 (6 bases). The sequenced sample consisted of peripheral blood. The clonotype comes from a man in his sixties or seventies with active or convalescent COVID-19. The CDR3 region has the DNA TGTGCCACCAGTGACCCCAGTCAGGGGAACGAGCAGTACTTC. Amino acid sequence: CATSDPSQGNEQYF.